The entry below gives a single T cell receptor (beta chain) sequence along with its context. Trimming removed 4 bases from V and 4 bases from J; junction bases left unmatched: 3. The CDR3 is 13 residues long. CDR1 WSHSY and CDR2 SAAADI come from the germline V gene. The data were taken from a study of blood T cell repertoires in COVID-19. Overall study: T cells, B-cell-depleted T cells, or PBMCs provided the cDNA or gDNA that served as material.

The method was immunoSEQ multiplex PCR; TCRdb's version includes in-frame clones alone and lacks a portion of them. The data show 30,000 to 40,000 clones, about 90% seen once. The J gene is TRBJ1-2, the V gene TRBV10-2, with TRBD1 matching 7 bases. The sample comprised peripheral blood. The receptor was isolated from a man older than 75 with acute or convalescent COVID-19. CDR3 coding DNA: TGCGCCAGCAGTGCACAGGGGACCTATGGCTACACCTTC. It yields the protein CASSAQGTYGYTF.